A single sample gave rise to the 25 T cell receptor beta chains below, sequenced in a study of identifying expanded T cells in peripheral blood. The table came from immunoSEQ multiplex PCR; TCRdb's copy has only in-frame clones and leaves some out. The sample consists of tens of thousands of clones, roughly four fifths of them appearing once. Material for sequencing was blood. All receptors derive from a person aged 18 to 75 in good health.

The chain carries TRBV5-1 and TRBJ1-2; 10 bases align to TRBD1. Germline CDR1 and CDR2: SGHRS and YFSETQ. The CDR3 covers 15 residues. The V and J ends lost 4 bases and 0 bases, in that order; junction bases with no gene match: 3. The CDR3 DNA sequence: TGCGCCAGCAGCCAGGGACAGGGGACTAACTATGGCTACACCTTC. This sequence encodes CASSQGQGTNYGYTF. The full variable domain, in which reference TRBV5-1 and TRBJ1-2 provide the parts outside the CDR3, is KAGVTQTPRYLIKTRGQQVTLSCSPISGHRSVSWYQQTPGQGLQFLFEYFSETQRNKGNFPGRFSGRQFSNSRSEMNVSTLELGDSALYLCASSQGQGTNYGYTFGSGTRLTVV.

The CDR3 sequence: CAWSVRGGAFPKNIQYF. The DNA of the CDR3 is TGTGCCTGGAGTGTACGGGGAGGAGCCTTCCCCAAAAACATTCAGTACTTC. The chain uses TRBV30 and TRBJ2-4, with D maybe TRBD2 (6 bases). V lost 0 bases and J lost 2, with 17 bases in between. CDR1 is GTSNPN, CDR2 SVGIG, per germline (reference sequence). The CDR3 is 17 residues long.

The chain carries TRBV11-2 and TRBJ2-5, with TRBD1 matching over 8 bases. The CDR3 is made up of 16 amino acids. CDR1 is SGHAT and CDR2 is FQNNGV in the germline V gene. Trimming cost V 4 bases and J 5 bases; bases outside gene matches: 12. The DNA of the CDR3 is TGTGCCAGCAGCTGGAGGACAGGGCCTAGTGCCGAGACCCAGTACTTC. Translation gives CASSWRTGPSAETQYF. Complete variable domain (other parts from reference TRBV11-2 and TRBJ2-5): EAGVAQSPRYKIIEKRQSVAFWCNPISGHATLYWYQQILGQGPKLLIQFQNNGVVDDSQLPKDRFSAERLKGVDSTLKIQPAKLEDSAVYLCASSWRTGPSAETQYFGPGTRLLVL.

This chain joins TRBV7-2 and TRBJ2-5; 11 positions match TRBD2. This CDR3 has 15 residues. Germline values: CDR1 SGHTA, CDR2 FQGNSA. J gave up 4 bases and V 3 bases, and 4 bases lay outside the gene matches. The CDR3, as DNA: TGTGCCAGCAGCTTTCTACTAGCGGGAGCAGAGACCCAGTACTTC. Residues: CASSFLLAGAETQYF.

The V and J genes are TRBV11-3 and TRBJ1-3, with D unresolved. Trimming stripped 3 bases from V and 3 bases from J, with 9 bases between. CDR1 and CDR2 from the germline V gene are SGHNT and YENEEA. The CDR3 extends over 14 amino acids. This CDR3 reads CASSFNDIGNTIYF. CDR3 in DNA: TGTGCCAGCAGCTTTAACGACATTGGAAACACCATATATTTT.

This clone was found a few times. The chain combines TRBV28 with TRBJ1-2; D is perhaps TRBD1 (5 bases). V lost 3 bases and J 8 bases, leaving 10 bases between the germline ends. The CDR3 runs to 12 residues. The germline V gene encodes CDR1 MDHEN and CDR2 SYDVKM. In DNA form, the CDR3 reads TGTGCCAGCAGTTTCGGGACGGAGGGCTACACCTTC. It encodes CASSFGTEGYTF.

By sample share, this clone is medium-sized. The chain carries TRBV10-1 and TRBJ1-1; a possible D gene is TRBD1 (6 bases). V shed 0 bases and J shed 11 bases, with 13 bases lying between them. Germline CDR1 WNHNN, CDR2 SYGVQD (reference sequence). This CDR3 region has 13 residues. CDR3 amino acids: CASSESTQGRAFF. In DNA, the CDR3 is TGCGCCAGCAGTGAGTCGACACAGGGACGGGCTTTCTTT.

This clone came up a few times. J is TRBJ2-1 and V is TRBV2; TRBD2 might be the D (5 bases). The CDR3 extends over 16 amino acids. V lost 6 bases and J lost 8, with 23 bases in between. Germline CDR1 reads SNHLY; CDR2 reads FYNNEI. The CDR3 DNA reads as TGTGCCAGCAGCTCTACTCGAGAAGGAGGTTGGGATGAGCAGTTCTTC. Translated: CASSSTREGGWDEQFF.

The chain combines TRBV6-1 with TRBJ2-7, with 7 bases matching TRBD2. Per the germline V gene, CDR1 is MNHNS and CDR2 is SASEGT. There are 16 residues in the CDR3. The V gene end was trimmed by 3 bases and the J gene end by 2 bases; junction bases not matched to a gene: 10. Here the CDR3 reads CASSEGRGLKTYEQYV. In nucleotides, the CDR3 is TGTGCCAGCAGTGAGGGGCGGGGGTTGAAAACCTACGAGCAGTACGTC.

The CDR3, as DNA: TGTGCCAGCAGTGACCCGGCCCTAGTAGGTCAGCCCCAGCATTTT. This sequence encodes CASSDPALVGQPQHF. The chain combines TRBV6-1 with TRBJ1-5, with unresolved D. The V end lost 3 bases, the J end lost 6 bases, and 15 bases lay between the germline ends. CDR1 and CDR2 from the germline V gene are MNHNS and SASEGT. The CDR3 has 15 residues.

The rearrangement joins TRBV2 to TRBJ2-1, with D tentatively TRBD1 (5 bases). Germline CDR1 SNHLY, CDR2 FYNNEI. Between the trimmed V and J ends, which lost 3 bases and 10 bases, there was a span of 13 bases. The CDR3 is 13 residues long. For the CDR3, the DNA is TGTGCCAGCAGTGAGAGACTGCAGGGAGAGCAGTTCTTC. Its translation: CASSERLQGEQFF.

V gene TRBV11-2 combines with J gene TRBJ2-7, with D possibly matching TRBD1 (5 bases). Germline assignment: CDR1 SGHAT and CDR2 FQNNGV. There are 12 residues in the CDR3. V was trimmed by 1 base and J by 7 bases, leaving 8 bases between them. CDR3 sequence reads: CASSLAGIEQYV. CDR3 nucleotides: TGTGCCAGCAGCTTAGCAGGGATTGAGCAGTACGTC.

The V gene is TRBV5-4, the J gene TRBJ1-3, with a weak D call TRBD1 (6 bases). CDR1 SGHNT and CDR2 YYREEE come from the germline V gene (reference sequence). The CDR3 runs to 17 residues. The germline V and J ends were trimmed by 0 bases and 0 bases, with 13 bases remaining between them. In DNA form, the CDR3 reads TGTGCCAGCAGCTTGGTGGGGGGCGCACCCTCTGGAAACACCATATATTTT. It is translated as CASSLVGGAPSGNTIYF.

The gene calls are TRBV15 and TRBJ1-6, with 9 bases lining up with TRBD1. V dropped 4 bases and J dropped 10; count of bases not matched to a gene: 5. Germline V gene lookup returns CDR1 LNHNV and CDR2 YYDKDF (reference sequence). The CDR3 length is 14 residues. CDR3 coding DNA: TGTGCCACCAGCACGGACAGGGGATACTCACCCCTCCACTTT. Translation: CATSTDRGYSPLHF.

The CDR3 loop reads CASSLSGGSSGNTIYF. In nucleotides, the CDR3 is TGTGCCAGCAGCTTATCGGGGGGCTCCTCTGGAAACACCATATATTTT. The chain employs TRBV7-8 and TRBJ1-3; weak D call: TRBD1 (6 bases). From germline, CDR1 is SGHVS and CDR2 FQNEAQ. There are 16 residues in the CDR3. The V and J ends lost 2 bases and 0 bases respectively, with 11 bases between them.

The chain combines TRBV7-8 with TRBJ2-3, with D possibly being TRBD1 or TRBD2 (5 bases each). The CDR3 consists of 15 residues. Trimming removed 5 bases at V and 1 base at J, with 13 bases between. In germline, CDR1 is SGHVS, CDR2 FQNEAQ. The CDR3 protein is CASSLNSGRTDTQYF. The CDR3 coding sequence is TGTGCCAGCAGCCTGAACTCGGGACGCACAGATACGCAGTATTTT.

The chain employs TRBV29-1 and TRBJ2-1; TRBD1 matches 10 bases. J gave up 6 bases and V 6 bases, and 5 bases lay outside the gene matches. The CDR3 contains 13 residues. CDR1 is SQVTM, CDR2 ANQGSEA, per germline. The DNA for the CDR3 is TGCAGCGTCGCCCGGGACAGGGGCAATGAGCAGTTCTTC. Translation gives CSVARDRGNEQFF.

V gene TRBV13 combines with J gene TRBJ2-1; 7 bases agree with TRBD2. The V gene's germline CDR1 is PRHDT and CDR2 FYEKMQ (reference sequence). CDR3 length: 15 residues. Unmatched junction bases numbered 9, after V lost 3 bases and J lost 7 bases. CDR3 coding DNA: TGTGCCAGCAGCTTTGGGAGCGGGGTGCCTAATGAGCAGTTCTTC. Protein product: CASSFGSGVPNEQFF. The full variable domain, in which reference TRBV13 and TRBJ2-1 provide the parts outside the CDR3, is AAGVIQSPRHLIKEKRETATLKCYPIPRHDTVYWYQQGPGQDPQFLISFYEKMQSDKGSIPDRFSAQQFSDYHSELNMSSLELGDSALYFCASSFGSGVPNEQFFGPGTRLTVL.

This clone was found a few times. The J gene is TRBJ1-6, the V gene TRBV7-6, with D unclear. CDR1 and CDR2 from the germline V gene are SGHVS and FNYEAQ. The V end was cut by 1 base, the J end by 7 bases, with 8 bases between. The CDR3 has 14 residues. The CDR3 bases are TGTGCCAGCAGCTTAGGGCCTCACAATTCACCCCTCCACTTT. Amino acid sequence: CASSLGPHNSPLHF.

The rearrangement links TRBV7-9 to TRBJ1-2, with D uncertain. The CDR3 loop spans 14 amino acids. The V end lost 4 bases, the J end lost 6 bases, and 15 bases lay between the germline ends. From germline, CDR1 is SEHNR and CDR2 FQNEAQ (reference sequence). For the CDR3, the DNA is TGTGCCAGCAGCTCCGAGATAGTAGCTAATGGCTACACCTTC. Translating it yields CASSSEIVANGYTF.

The chain carries TRBV10-3 and TRBJ2-1, with 8 nucleotides matching TRBD2. Germline V gene lookup returns CDR1 ENHRY and CDR2 SYGVKD. This CDR3 comprises 19 residues. The junction had 16 bases not matched to a gene; V was cut back by 1 base and J by 5 bases. The CDR3 loop is CAISEFGGRSGGVHNEQFF. As DNA, the CDR3 is TGTGCCATCAGTGAGTTCGGAGGTAGAAGCGGGGGAGTCCACAATGAGCAGTTCTTC.

This clone showed up just once. The V gene is TRBV29-1, the J gene TRBJ1-2; D uncertain. The CDR3 extends over 11 amino acids. The germline gives CDR1 SQVTM, CDR2 ANQGSEA. Trimming stripped 3 bases from V and 8 bases from J, with 10 bases between. The CDR3 nucleotides read TGCAGCGTTGACGAGGGCGGAGGCTACACCTTC. This translates into CSVDEGGGYTF.

The chain has TRBV29-1 and TRBJ1-1, with a possible D match to TRBD1 (5 bases). V lost 4 bases to trimming and J lost 0 bases, with 9 bases between them. Germline V gene data show CDR1 as SQVTM and CDR2 as ANQGSEA. The CDR3 sequence is 13 residues long. For the CDR3, the DNA is TGCAGCGTTGCAGGGACGGTGAACACTGAAGCTTTCTTT. Protein sequence: CSVAGTVNTEAFF.

Here the CDR3 DNA reads TGTGCCAGCAGTCGGGACAGTCTAGCGGGAAACACCATATATTTT. As protein: CASSRDSLAGNTIYF. The chain joins TRBV7-2 to TRBJ1-3; 7 bases match TRBD1. Germline V gene sequence: CDR1 SGHTA, CDR2 FQGNSA. Trimming cost V 6 bases and J 4 bases; bases outside gene matches: 9. The length of the CDR3 is 15 residues.

The chain employs TRBV5-4 and TRBJ2-1; 8 bases map to TRBD2. CDR1 is SGHNT, CDR2 YYREEE, per germline (reference sequence). This CDR3 has 13 amino acids. The V gene end was trimmed by 4 bases and the J gene end by 15 bases; junction bases not matched to a gene: 12. The CDR3 loop reads CASSREPAGEGFF. In DNA form, the CDR3 reads TGTGCCAGCAGCAGGGAACCAGCGGGGGAGGGGTTCTTC.